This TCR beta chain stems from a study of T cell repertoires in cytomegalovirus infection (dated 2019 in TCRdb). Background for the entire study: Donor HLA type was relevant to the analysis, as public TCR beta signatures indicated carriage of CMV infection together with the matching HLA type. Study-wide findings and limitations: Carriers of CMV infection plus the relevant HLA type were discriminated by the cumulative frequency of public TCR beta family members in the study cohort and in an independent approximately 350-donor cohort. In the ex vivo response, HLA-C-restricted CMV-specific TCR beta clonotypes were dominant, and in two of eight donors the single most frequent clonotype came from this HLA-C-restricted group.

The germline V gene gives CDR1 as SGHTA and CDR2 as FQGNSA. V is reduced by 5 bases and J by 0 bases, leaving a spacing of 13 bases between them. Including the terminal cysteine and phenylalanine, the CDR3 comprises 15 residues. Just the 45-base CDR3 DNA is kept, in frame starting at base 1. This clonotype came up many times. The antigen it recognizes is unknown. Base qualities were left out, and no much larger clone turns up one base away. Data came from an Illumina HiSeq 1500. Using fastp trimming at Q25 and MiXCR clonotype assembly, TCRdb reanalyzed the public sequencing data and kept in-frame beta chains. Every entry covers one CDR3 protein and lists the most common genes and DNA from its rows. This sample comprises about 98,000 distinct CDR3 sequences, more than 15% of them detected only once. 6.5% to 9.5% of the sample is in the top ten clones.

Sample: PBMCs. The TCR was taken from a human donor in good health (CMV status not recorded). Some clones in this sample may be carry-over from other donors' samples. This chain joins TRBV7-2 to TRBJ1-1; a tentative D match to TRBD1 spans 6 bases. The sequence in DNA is TGTGCCAGCAGCCTGACAGGAGGCATGAACACTGAAGCTTTCTTT. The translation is CASSLTGGMNTEAFF.